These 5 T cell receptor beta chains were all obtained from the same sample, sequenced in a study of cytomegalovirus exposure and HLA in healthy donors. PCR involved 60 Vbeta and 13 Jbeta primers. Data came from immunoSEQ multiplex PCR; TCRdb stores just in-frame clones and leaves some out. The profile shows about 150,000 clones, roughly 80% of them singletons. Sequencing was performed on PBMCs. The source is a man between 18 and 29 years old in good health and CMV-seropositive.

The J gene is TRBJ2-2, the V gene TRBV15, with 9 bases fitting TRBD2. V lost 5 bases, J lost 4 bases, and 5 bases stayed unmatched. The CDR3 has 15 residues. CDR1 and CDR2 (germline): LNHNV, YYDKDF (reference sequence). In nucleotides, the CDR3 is TGTGCCACCAGCGCCGGGACTAGCCCCACCGGGGAGCTGTTTTTT. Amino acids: CATSAGTSPTGELFF.

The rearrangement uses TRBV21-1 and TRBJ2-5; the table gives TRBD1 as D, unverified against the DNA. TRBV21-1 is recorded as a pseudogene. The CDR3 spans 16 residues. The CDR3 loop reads CASSKPTGLVRETQYF. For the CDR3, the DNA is TGTGCCAGCAGCAAACCGACAGGGCTGGTGAGAGAGACCCAGTACTTC.

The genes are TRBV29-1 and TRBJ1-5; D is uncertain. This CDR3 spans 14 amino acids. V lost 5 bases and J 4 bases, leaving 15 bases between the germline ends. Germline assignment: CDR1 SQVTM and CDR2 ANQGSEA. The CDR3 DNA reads TGCAGCGTTCGTGGCGCCCGCGGGAATCAGCCCCAGCATTTT. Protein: CSVRGARGNQPQHF.

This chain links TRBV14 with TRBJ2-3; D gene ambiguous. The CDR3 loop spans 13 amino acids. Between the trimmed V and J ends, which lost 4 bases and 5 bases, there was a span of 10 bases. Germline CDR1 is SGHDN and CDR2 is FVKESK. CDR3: CASSPYREDTQYF. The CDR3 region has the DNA TGTGCCAGCAGCCCCTACAGAGAAGATACGCAGTATTTT.

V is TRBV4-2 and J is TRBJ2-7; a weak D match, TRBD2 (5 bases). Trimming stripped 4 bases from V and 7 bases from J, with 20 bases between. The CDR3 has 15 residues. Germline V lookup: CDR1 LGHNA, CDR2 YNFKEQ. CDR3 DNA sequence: TGTGCCAGCAGCCTCAGACTAACCGGCCCGTTTGAGCAGTACTTC. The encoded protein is CASSLRLTGPFEQYF.